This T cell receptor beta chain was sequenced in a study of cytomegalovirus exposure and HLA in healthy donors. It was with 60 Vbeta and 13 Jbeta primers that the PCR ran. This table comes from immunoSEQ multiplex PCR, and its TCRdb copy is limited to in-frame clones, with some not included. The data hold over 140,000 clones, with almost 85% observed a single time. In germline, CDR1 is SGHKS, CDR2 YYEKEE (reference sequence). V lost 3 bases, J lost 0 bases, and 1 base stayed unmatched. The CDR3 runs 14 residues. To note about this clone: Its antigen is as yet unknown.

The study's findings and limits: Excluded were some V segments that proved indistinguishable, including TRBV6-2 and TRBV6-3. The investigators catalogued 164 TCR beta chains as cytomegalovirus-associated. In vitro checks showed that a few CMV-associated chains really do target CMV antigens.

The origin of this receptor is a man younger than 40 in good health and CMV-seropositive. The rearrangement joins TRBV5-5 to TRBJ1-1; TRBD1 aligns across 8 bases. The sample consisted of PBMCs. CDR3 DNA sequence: TGTGCCAGCAGCTCGACAGGGGTGAACACTGAAGCTTTCTTT. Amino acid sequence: CASSSTGVNTEAFF.